Described below is a single TCR beta chain sequence and its context. The germline CDR1 and CDR2 sequences are MNHEY and SVGAGI. V lost 6 bases to trimming and J lost 6 bases, with 11 bases between them. This CDR3 region has 12 residues. This sample stems from a study of blood T cell repertoires in COVID-19. Profiling relied on immunoSEQ multiplex PCR, and the TCRdb table lists in-frame clones only, not all of them. Among around 250,000 clones listed, 89% were seen once. This rearrangement joins TRBV6-5 to TRBJ1-2; D ambiguous. The sequence was obtained from a woman between 35 and 50 years old who had recovered from COVID-19. The sequencing sample was made of peripheral blood. The CDR3 protein is CASSPDYHGYTF. The CDR3 bases are TGTGCCAGCAGCCCAGATTATCATGGCTACACCTTC.